These 9 T cell receptor beta chains were all obtained from the same sample, sequenced in a study of CXCR3-negative and CXCR3-positive naive CD8 T cells. The TRB libraries of cDNA were built by UMI-labeled 5' RACE. TCRdb reprocessed the 5' RACE reads; each CDR3 protein has one entry and no DNA is given. This sample's table has some 130,000 distinct CDR3 sequences. Material for sequencing was naive CXCR3- CD8+ T cells from blood. Specified subset: CD45RO-CCR7+CD27+CD95- naive CD8+ T cells lacking CXCR3 (TNR3-). The receptors shown here come from a human donor in good health. Some clones in this sample may be carry-over from other donors' samples.

CDR3 sequence reads: CASSELAGSYNEQFF. The V and J genes are TRBV6-4 and TRBJ2-1; TCRdb's D call, TRBD2, is unchecked because there is no DNA. Germline assignment: CDR1 MRHNA and CDR2 SNTAGT. The CDR3 is 15 amino acids.

The chain uses TRBV7-8 and TRBJ2-3; without DNA, the TCRdb call of TRBD2 cannot be checked. Germline V gene lookup returns CDR1 SGHVS and CDR2 FQNEAQ. The CDR3 consists of 16 residues. This chain's CDR3 is CASSLYTSGSTDTQYF.

The rearrangement uses TRBV21-1 and TRBJ2-1. TRBV21-1 is shown as a pseudogene. The CDR3 is 16 residues long. This CDR3 reads CASSKFGGTPHNEQFF.

The V and J genes are TRBV4-2 and TRBJ2-1; TCRdb proposes TRBD2, but this gene call is untestable without DNA. This CDR3 spans 17 amino acids. CDR1 is LGHNA, CDR2 YNFKEQ, per germline. The chain's CDR3 is CASSQEITGGAVFEQFF.

The chain combines TRBV7-9 with TRBJ2-5. CDR1 SEHNR and CDR2 FQNEAQ come from the germline V gene (reference sequence). The CDR3 length is 13 residues. The CDR3: CASSLSVRETQYF.

The V and J genes are TRBV6-2 or TRBV6-3 and TRBJ2-5; without DNA, the TCRdb call of TRBD1 cannot be checked. Germline values: CDR1 MNHEY, CDR2 SVGEGT. The CDR3 spans 11 residues. The CDR3 sequence is CASPGGGTQYF.

The chain is built from TRBV29-1 and TRBJ2-1; TCRdb calls TRBD1, which cannot be checked without DNA. Germline assignment: CDR1 SQVTM and CDR2 ANQGSEA. The length of the CDR3 is 15 residues. CDR3: CSTEVPGQSYNEQFF.

The genes are TRBV11-2 and TRBJ2-1; TCRdb designates TRBD1, a call that cannot be tested without DNA. This CDR3 region has 16 residues. From germline, CDR1 is SGHAT and CDR2 FQNNGV. CDR3: CASSSSTGGSYNEQFF. Combining the CDR3 with reference TRBV11-2 and TRBJ2-1 gives the whole variable domain EAGVAQSPRYKIIEKRQSVAFWCNPISGHATLYWYQQILGQGPKLLIQFQNNGVVDDSQLPKDRFSAERLKGVDSTLKIQPAKLEDSAVYLCASSSSTGGSYNEQFFGPGTRLTVL.

The CDR3 loop reads CAWSVLNTEAFF. The chain couples TRBV30 to TRBJ1-1. The CDR3 consists of 12 residues. Germline V gene sequence: CDR1 GTSNPN, CDR2 SVGIG (reference sequence).